This TCR beta chain came from a study of blood T cell repertoires in COVID-19. Study summary: The cDNA or gDNA used as material had been derived from T cells, B-cell-depleted T cells, or PBMCs.

Seattle patients were enrolled during active infection and followed longitudinally. Original handling: Estimation of nucleated cell counts relied on the amplification of reference gene primers. The method was immunoSEQ multiplex PCR; TCRdb's version includes in-frame clones alone and lacks a portion of them. The DNA was the basis for D and trimming; V, J and clone size are from that table. This table has 200,000 to 250,000 clones, approximately 78% appearing once. The CDR3 has 16 amino acids. With 2 bases clipped from V and 4 bases from J, the junction kept 10 bases outside the gene matches. The germline V gene has CDR1 SEHNR and CDR2 FQNEAQ (reference sequence).

This clonotype was sampled from a woman aged 80 or older with COVID-19, enrolled during active disease. This rearrangement joins TRBV7-9 to TRBJ1-1; the match to TRBD1 covers 7 bases. Source material: peripheral blood. CDR3 in amino acids: CASSLTGRGQGTEAFF. CDR3 nucleotides: TGTGCCAGCAGCTTAACGGGTAGGGGGCAGGGCACTGAAGCTTTCTTT.